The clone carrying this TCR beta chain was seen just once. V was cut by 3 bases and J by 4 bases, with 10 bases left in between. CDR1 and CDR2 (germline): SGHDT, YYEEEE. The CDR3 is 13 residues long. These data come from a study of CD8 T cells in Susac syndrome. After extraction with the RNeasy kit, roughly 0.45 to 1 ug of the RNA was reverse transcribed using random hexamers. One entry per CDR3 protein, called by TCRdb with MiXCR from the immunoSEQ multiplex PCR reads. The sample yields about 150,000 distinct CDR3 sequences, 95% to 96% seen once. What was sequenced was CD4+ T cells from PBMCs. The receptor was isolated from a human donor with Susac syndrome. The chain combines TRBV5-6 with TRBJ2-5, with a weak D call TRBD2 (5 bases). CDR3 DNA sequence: TGTGCCAGCAGCTATGACTACTCAGAGACCCAGTACTTC. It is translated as CASSYDYSETQYF.